The 21 T cell receptor beta chains below come from one sample, sequenced in a study of identical twins. TCRdb re-derived calls from the 5' RACE reads in MiXCR, one entry per CDR3 protein. The table lists 500,000 or so distinct CDR3 sequences, 14% of them singletons. These data are also associated with another study on yellow fever vaccine responses in identical twins.

The specimen sequenced was CD4+ T cells sorted from blood. These receptor sequences come from a woman aged 18-30 years in good health.

The chain is built from TRBV2 and TRBJ2-3, with 7 bases identical to TRBD2. CDR1 SNHLY and CDR2 FYNNEI come from the germline V gene. The ends lost 3 bases at V and 5 bases at J; junction bases unmatched: 14. The CDR3 has 17 residues. Here the CDR3 reads CASSDYLLAAKIDTQYF. As DNA, the CDR3 is TGTGCCAGCAGTGACTACTTGCTAGCGGCCAAAATAGATACGCAGTATTTT.

The chain recombines TRBV6-2 or TRBV6-3 with TRBJ2-5; D unresolved. Germline CDR1 MNHEY, CDR2 SVGEGT. The CDR3 length is 15 residues. V was pared by 2 bases and J by 2 bases, with 12 bases between. Here the CDR3 reads CASSYSSTFQETQYF. The CDR3, as DNA: TGTGCCAGCAGTTACAGTAGTACCTTTCAAGAGACCCAGTACTTC.

This clonotype was counted a single time. J is TRBJ2-3 and V is TRBV7-2; D might be TRBD2 (6 bases). This CDR3 has 15 amino acids. Germline CDR1 and CDR2: SGHTA and FQGNSA. V was pared by 1 base and J by 2 bases, with 10 bases between. The DNA for the CDR3 is TGTGCCAGCAGCTTAGGCGGGGACCCCACAGATACGCAGTATTTT. Its translation is CASSLGGDPTDTQYF.

This clonotype appeared a few times. This rearrangement joins TRBV6-1 to TRBJ1-2; D not certain. V was trimmed by 4 bases and J by 2 bases, leaving 8 bases between them. Germline V gene data show CDR1 as MNHNS and CDR2 as SASEGT. This CDR3 region has 13 residues. CDR3 DNA sequence: TGTGCCAGCAGTGTGTCCGGGAACTATGGCTACACCTTC. This encodes CASSVSGNYGYTF.

The chain combines TRBV4-3 with TRBJ2-3; D uncertain. This CDR3 has 15 residues. The V gene's germline CDR1 is LGHNA and CDR2 YSLEER. Deletions cut 1 base from V and 2 bases from J, with 10 bases between. The CDR3 spells CASSQGIRFTDTQYF. CDR3 DNA: TGCGCCAGCAGCCAAGGAATCAGGTTCACAGATACGCAGTATTTT.

In this sample, this clonotype turned up a few times. J is TRBJ2-5 and V is TRBV5-5; no definite D call. V lost 3 bases, J lost 4 bases, and 16 bases lay in between. The CDR3 is 15 residues long. Per germline, CDR1 SGHKS and CDR2 YYEKEE (reference sequence). The CDR3 reads CASSWEDTHSETQYF. The CDR3 nucleotides read TGTGCCAGCAGCTGGGAAGACACTCACTCAGAGACCCAGTACTTC.

The chain is built from TRBV12-3 or TRBV12-4 and TRBJ2-2; D perhaps matches TRBD1 (5 bases). With 5 bases removed from V and 1 base from J, the gap between germline ends came to 11 bases. The CDR3 is 15 residues long. CDR3 sequence: CASSPNRGNTGELFF. In nucleotides, the CDR3 is TGTGCCAGCAGTCCTAATAGGGGGAACACCGGGGAGCTGTTTTTT.

The V and J genes are TRBV24-1 and TRBJ2-2; D perhaps matches TRBD1 (6 bases). The ends were cut back, 2 bases at V and 2 bases at J, with 11 bases in the middle. The germline gives CDR1 KGHDR, CDR2 SFDVKD. The CDR3 covers 16 residues. The CDR3 nucleotides are TGTGCCACCAGTGATTCGTGGGGGCGAAACACCGGGGAGCTGTTTTTT. This codes for CATSDSWGRNTGELFF.

The CDR3 sequence is CSATDRGSANTGELFF. CDR3 DNA: TGCAGTGCTACGGACAGGGGGTCGGCGAACACCGGGGAGCTGTTTTTT. The chain uses TRBV20-1 and TRBJ2-2; 10 bases match TRBD1. Germline-derived CDR1 and CDR2 are DFQATT and SNEGSKA (reference sequence). This CDR3 has 16 residues. V lost 4 bases, J lost 0 bases, and 5 bases stayed unmatched.

V is TRBV6-5 and J is TRBJ2-7; D unclear. From germline, CDR1 is MNHEY and CDR2 SVGAGI. The CDR3 consists of 15 residues. V lost 0 bases and J 0 bases, leaving 9 bases between the germline ends. The CDR3 region is CASSYSWGSSYEQYF. CDR3 DNA sequence: TGTGCCAGCAGTTACTCGTGGGGAAGCTCCTACGAGCAGTACTTC.

In this sample, this clonotype turned up many times. The chain recombines TRBV10-3 with TRBJ2-3, with TRBD2 matching over 10 bases. The junction had 5 bases not matched to a gene; V was cut back by 4 bases and J by 4 bases. Germline V gives CDR1 ENHRY, CDR2 SYGVKD. The CDR3 consists of 15 residues. The CDR3 region is CAISVTSGASDTQYF. CDR3 nucleotides: TGTGCCATCAGTGTAACTAGCGGGGCGTCAGATACGCAGTATTTT.

This clonotype has just a few counts. The rearrangement uses TRBV11-3 and TRBJ2-1; no clear D gene. Germline V gene sequence: CDR1 SGHNT, CDR2 YENEEA. The CDR3 is 13 residues long. With 2 bases removed from V and 6 bases from J, the gap between germline ends came to 8 bases. The DNA of the CDR3 is TGTGCCAGCAGCTTACGTCTCTCCAATGAGCAGTTCTTC. As protein: CASSLRLSNEQFF. Complete variable domain (other parts from reference TRBV11-3 and TRBJ2-1): EAGVVQSPRYKIIEKKQPVAFWCNPISGHNTLYWYLQNLGQGPELLIRYENEEAVDDSQLPKDRFSAERLKGVDSTLKIQPAELGDSAVYLCASSLRLSNEQFFGPGTRLTVL.

A few counts support this clonotype. The rearrangement joins TRBV20-1 to TRBJ2-5, with D possibly TRBD2 on 5 matching bases. CDR3 length equals 12 residues. The germline V and J ends were trimmed by 6 bases and 5 bases, with 13 bases remaining between them. Germline V lookup: CDR1 DFQATT, CDR2 SNEGSKA (reference sequence). CDR3 amino acids: CSASGIAETQYF. The CDR3 DNA follows: TGCAGTGCCTCCGGGATTGCGGAGACCCAGTACTTC.

V usage is TRBV7-2 and J usage is TRBJ2-7; TRBD2 aligns across 7 bases. Germline-derived CDR1 and CDR2 are SGHTA and FQGNSA. Trimming at V came to 3 bases and at J to 7 bases, leaving 12 bases not matched to a gene. The CDR3 has 15 residues. In nucleotides, the CDR3 is TGTGCCAGCAGCTTGGCACTAGCGATAAGAAAGGAGCAGTACTTC. Its protein product is CASSLALAIRKEQYF.

This clonotype appeared many times. The CDR3 region has the DNA TGCAGCGTTGCTGACAGCTCTGGAAACACCATATATTTT. Its protein product is CSVADSSGNTIYF. The V gene is TRBV29-1, the J gene TRBJ1-3, with D perhaps matching TRBD1 (5 bases). The germline CDR1 and CDR2 sequences are SQVTM and ANQGSEA. Trimming took 4 bases from V and 0 from J, leaving 7 bases between them. The CDR3 is 13 amino acids.

In DNA form, the CDR3 reads TGTGCCAGCAGTCCTGGACAGGCCATCACAGATACGCAGTATTTT. Its protein product is CASSPGQAITDTQYF. The chain uses TRBV12-3 or TRBV12-4 and TRBJ2-3; 7 nucleotides match TRBD1. V lost 5 bases to trimming and J lost 2 bases; unmatched junction nucleotides: 7. The CDR3 has 15 amino acids.

CDR3 DNA: TGCGCCAGCAGCTCCACCGGGACAGGGGGCGTAGGCTACACCTTC. It specifies CASSSTGTGGVGYTF. The V gene is TRBV5-1, the J gene TRBJ1-2, with TRBD1 matching 12 bases. The junction had 8 bases not matched to a gene; V was cut back by 3 bases and J by 8 bases. Per germline, CDR1 SGHRS and CDR2 YFSETQ. The CDR3 extends over 15 amino acids. Variable domain in full (rest from reference TRBV5-1 and TRBJ1-2): KAGVTQTPRYLIKTRGQQVTLSCSPISGHRSVSWYQQTPGQGLQFLFEYFSETQRNKGNFPGRFSGRQFSNSRSEMNVSTLELGDSALYLCASSSTGTGGVGYTFGSGTRLTVV.

This clonotype was detected a few times. J is TRBJ2-6 and V is TRBV29-1; tentative D call: TRBD1 (9 bases). V was cut by 4 bases and J by 7 bases, with 17 bases left in between. The CDR3 covers 15 residues. Germline values: CDR1 SQVTM, CDR2 ANQGSEA. In DNA form, the CDR3 reads TGCAGCGTTGCACAGGGGGCGGGGGGTGCCAACGTCCTGACTTTC. Protein product: CSVAQGAGGANVLTF.

The V call is TRBV6-1, the J call TRBJ2-7, with D perhaps TRBD2 (5 bases). This CDR3 contains 13 residues. Germline CDR1 is MNHNS and CDR2 is SASEGT. Trimming pared 6 bases from V and 0 bases from J, leaving 9 bases between. The CDR3 sequence is CASRLENSYEQYF. The CDR3 DNA follows: TGTGCCAGCAGACTAGAAAACTCCTACGAGCAGTACTTC.

CDR3 protein: CASSLGDRDMNTEAFF. The CDR3 coding sequence is TGCGCCAGCAGCTTGGGGGACAGGGACATGAACACTGAAGCTTTCTTT. The rearrangement uses TRBV5-1 and TRBJ1-1; TRBD1 matches 9 bases. The V segment lost 0 bases and the J segment 0 bases; nucleotides outside the gene matches: 3. CDR3 length equals 16 residues. The V gene's germline CDR1 is SGHRS and CDR2 YFSETQ.

This chain connects TRBV2 to TRBJ2-2; 10 bases fit TRBD1. CDR1 SNHLY and CDR2 FYNNEI come from the germline V gene. This CDR3 contains 15 residues. V lost 6 bases and J lost 4; bases outside the gene matches: 5. The CDR3 coding sequence is TGTGCCAGCAGCGACAGGGGGCGCGGCACCGGGGAGCTGTTTTTT. This translates into CASSDRGRGTGELFF.